This TCR beta chain was captured by sequencing in a study of patients and donors after allogeneic stem cell transplantation. Germline CDR1 and CDR2: SQVTM and ANQGSEA. CDR3 length equals 12 residues. Between the trimmed V and J ends, which lost 4 bases and 6 bases, there was a span of 9 bases. Using its own MiXCR run on the RT-PCR reads, TCRdb lists one record per CDR3 protein. The repertoire holds about 400,000 distinct CDR3 sequences, with more than 15% as singletons. This clonotype was seen ten or more times. This receptor was obtained from a human donor who was either an allogeneic HSCT recipient or a stem cell or donor lymphocyte infusion donor (not recorded which). It is not recorded whose cells these are; they may come from a transplant donor. The chain uses TRBV29-1 and TRBJ2-2; a possible D gene is TRBD2 (5 bases). Specimen: blood, either unsorted or a sorted T cell fraction (not recorded which). DNA for the CDR3: TGCAGCGTTGTGGTAGCGTCCGGGGAGCTGTTTTTT. Protein product: CSVVVASGELFF.